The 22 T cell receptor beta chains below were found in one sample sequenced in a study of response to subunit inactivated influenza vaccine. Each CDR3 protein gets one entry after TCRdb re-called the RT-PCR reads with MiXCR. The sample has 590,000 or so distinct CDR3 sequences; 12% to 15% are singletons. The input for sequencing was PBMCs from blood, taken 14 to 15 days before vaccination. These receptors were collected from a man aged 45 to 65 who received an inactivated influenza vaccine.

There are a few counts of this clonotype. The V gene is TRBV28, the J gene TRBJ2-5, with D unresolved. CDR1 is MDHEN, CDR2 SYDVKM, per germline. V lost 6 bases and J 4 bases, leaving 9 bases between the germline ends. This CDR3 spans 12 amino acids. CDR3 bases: TGTGCCAGCAGGGACCTGGGAGAGACCCAGTACTTC. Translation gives CASRDLGETQYF.

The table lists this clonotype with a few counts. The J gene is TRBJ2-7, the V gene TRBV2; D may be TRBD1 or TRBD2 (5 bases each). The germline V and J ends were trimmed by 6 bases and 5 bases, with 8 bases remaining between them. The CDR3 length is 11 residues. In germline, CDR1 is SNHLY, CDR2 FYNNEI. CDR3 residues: CASSGTHEQYF. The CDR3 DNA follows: TGTGCCAGCAGCGGGACCCACGAGCAGTACTTC.

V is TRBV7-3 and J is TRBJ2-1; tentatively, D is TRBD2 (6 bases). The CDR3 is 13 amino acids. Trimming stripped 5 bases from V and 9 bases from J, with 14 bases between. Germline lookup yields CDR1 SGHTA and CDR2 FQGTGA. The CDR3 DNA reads TGTGCCAGCAGCCCGGGACGGCGGGGTGAGCAGTTCTTC. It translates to CASSPGRRGEQFF.

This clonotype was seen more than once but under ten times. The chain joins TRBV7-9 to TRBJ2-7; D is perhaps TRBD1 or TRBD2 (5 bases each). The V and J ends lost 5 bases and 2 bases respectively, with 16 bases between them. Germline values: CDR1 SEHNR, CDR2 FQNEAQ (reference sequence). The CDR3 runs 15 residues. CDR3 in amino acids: CASSRSGPQTYEQYF. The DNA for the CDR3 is TGTGCCAGCAGCCGCTCGGGACCGCAGACCTACGAGCAGTACTTC.

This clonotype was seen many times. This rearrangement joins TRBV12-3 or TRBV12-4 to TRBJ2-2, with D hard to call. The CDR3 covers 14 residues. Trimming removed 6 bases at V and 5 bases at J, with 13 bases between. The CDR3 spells CASRRVLRTGELFF. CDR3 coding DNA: TGTGCCAGCAGACGGGTCCTGCGGACCGGGGAGCTGTTTTTT.

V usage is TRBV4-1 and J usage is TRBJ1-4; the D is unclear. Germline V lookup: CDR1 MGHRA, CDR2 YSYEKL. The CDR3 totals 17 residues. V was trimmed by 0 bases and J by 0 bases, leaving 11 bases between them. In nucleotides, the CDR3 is TGCGCCAGCAGCCAAGATTTGAGGAGTGCAACTAATGAAAAACTGTTTTTT. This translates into CASSQDLRSATNEKLFF.

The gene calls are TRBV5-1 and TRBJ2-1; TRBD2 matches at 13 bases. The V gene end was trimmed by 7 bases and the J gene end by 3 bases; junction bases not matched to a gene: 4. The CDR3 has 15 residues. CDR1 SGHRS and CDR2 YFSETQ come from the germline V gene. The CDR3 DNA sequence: TGCGCCAGCTCCACTAGCGGGGGGGACTACAATGAGCAGTTCTTC. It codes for CASSTSGGDYNEQFF.

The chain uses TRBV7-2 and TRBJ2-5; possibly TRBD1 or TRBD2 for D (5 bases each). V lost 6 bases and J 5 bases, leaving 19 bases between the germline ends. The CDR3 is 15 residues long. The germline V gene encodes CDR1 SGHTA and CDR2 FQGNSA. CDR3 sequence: CASRRDRVLGETQYF. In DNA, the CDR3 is TGTGCCAGCAGACGGGACCGCGTCCTGGGGGAGACCCAGTACTTC.

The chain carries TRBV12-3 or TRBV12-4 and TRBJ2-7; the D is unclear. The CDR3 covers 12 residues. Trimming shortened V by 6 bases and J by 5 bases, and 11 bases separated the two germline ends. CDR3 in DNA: TGTGCCAGCAGGTCGGACGGGCACGAGCAGTACTTC. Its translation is CASRSDGHEQYF.

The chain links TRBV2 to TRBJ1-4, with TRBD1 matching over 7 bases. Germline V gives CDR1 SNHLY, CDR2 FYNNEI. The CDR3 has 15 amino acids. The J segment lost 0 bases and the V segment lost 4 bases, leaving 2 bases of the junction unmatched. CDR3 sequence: CASSATGATNEKLFF. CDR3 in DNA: TGTGCCAGCAGTGCAACAGGGGCAACTAATGAAAAACTGTTTTTT.

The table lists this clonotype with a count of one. The CDR3, as DNA: TGCGCCAGCAGCTTGGCTAGTAAGCGGGAGAAAGTATACAATGAGCAGTTCTTC. It yields the protein CASSLASKREKVYNEQFF. This sequence joins TRBV5-1 and TRBJ2-1; 8 bases fit TRBD2. V gave up 0 bases and J gave up 4 bases; unmatched junction bases: 12. This CDR3 has 18 residues. Germline V CDR1 and CDR2: SGHRS, YFSETQ.

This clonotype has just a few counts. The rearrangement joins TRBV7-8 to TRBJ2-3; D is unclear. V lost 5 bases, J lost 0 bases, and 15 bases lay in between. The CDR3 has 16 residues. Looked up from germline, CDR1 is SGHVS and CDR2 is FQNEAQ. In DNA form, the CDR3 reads TGTGCCAGCAGCAAAAGGGCGAGCATCAGCACAGATACGCAGTATTTT. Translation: CASSKRASISTDTQYF.

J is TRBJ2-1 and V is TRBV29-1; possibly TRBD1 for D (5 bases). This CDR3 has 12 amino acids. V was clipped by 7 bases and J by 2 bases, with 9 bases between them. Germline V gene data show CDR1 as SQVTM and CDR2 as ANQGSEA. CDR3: CSADTAYNEQFF. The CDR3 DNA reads TGCAGCGCGGACACGGCCTACAATGAGCAGTTCTTC.

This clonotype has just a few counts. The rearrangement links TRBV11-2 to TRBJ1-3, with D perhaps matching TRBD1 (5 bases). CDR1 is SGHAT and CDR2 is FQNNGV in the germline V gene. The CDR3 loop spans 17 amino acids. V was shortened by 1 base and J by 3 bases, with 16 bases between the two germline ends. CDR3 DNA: TGTGCCAGCAGCTTAGTATCTAGCGGGGGAAGTGGAAACACCATATATTTT. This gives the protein CASSLVSSGGSGNTIYF. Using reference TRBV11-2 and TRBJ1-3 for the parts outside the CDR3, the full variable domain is EAGVAQSPRYKIIEKRQSVAFWCNPISGHATLYWYQQILGQGPKLLIQFQNNGVVDDSQLPKDRFSAERLKGVDSTLKIQPAKLEDSAVYLCASSLVSSGGSGNTIYFGEGSWLTVV.

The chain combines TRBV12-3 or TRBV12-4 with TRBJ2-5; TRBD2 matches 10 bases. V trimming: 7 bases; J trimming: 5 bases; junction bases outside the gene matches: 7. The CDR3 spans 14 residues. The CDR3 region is CASTRAGGRETQYF. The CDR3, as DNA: TGTGCCAGCACTCGAGCGGGGGGGCGTGAGACCCAGTACTTC.

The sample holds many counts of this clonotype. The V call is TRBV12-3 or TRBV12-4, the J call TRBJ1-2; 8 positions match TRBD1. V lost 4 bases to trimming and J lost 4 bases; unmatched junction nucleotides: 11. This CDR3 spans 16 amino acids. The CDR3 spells CASSSAGTGRIYGYTF. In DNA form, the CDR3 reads TGTGCCAGCAGTTCGGCCGGGACAGGTCGGATCTATGGCTACACCTTC.

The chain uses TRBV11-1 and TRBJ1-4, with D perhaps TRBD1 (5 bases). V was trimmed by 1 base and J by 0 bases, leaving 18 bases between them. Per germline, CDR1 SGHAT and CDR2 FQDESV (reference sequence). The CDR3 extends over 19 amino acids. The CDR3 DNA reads TGTGCCAGCAGCTTAGGACAGATTGTCTCTGGGACAACTAATGAAAAACTGTTTTTT. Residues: CASSLGQIVSGTTNEKLFF.

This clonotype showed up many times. The CDR3 sequence: CASSVGGAGVEETQYF. CDR3 nucleotides: TGCGCCAGCAGCGTGGGGGGAGCGGGAGTCGAGGAGACCCAGTACTTC. The V gene is TRBV5-1, the J gene TRBJ2-5; TRBD2 agrees at 8 bases. The V segment lost 4 bases and the J segment 5 bases; nucleotides outside the gene matches: 13. The CDR3 consists of 16 residues. Germline lookup yields CDR1 SGHRS and CDR2 YFSETQ.

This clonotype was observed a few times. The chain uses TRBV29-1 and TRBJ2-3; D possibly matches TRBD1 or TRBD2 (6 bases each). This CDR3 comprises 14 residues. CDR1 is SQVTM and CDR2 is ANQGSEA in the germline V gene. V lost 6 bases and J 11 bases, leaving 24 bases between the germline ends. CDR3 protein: CSVARGDPSRGQYF. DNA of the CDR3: TGCAGCGTAGCGAGGGGGGACCCATCACGGGGGCAGTATTTT.

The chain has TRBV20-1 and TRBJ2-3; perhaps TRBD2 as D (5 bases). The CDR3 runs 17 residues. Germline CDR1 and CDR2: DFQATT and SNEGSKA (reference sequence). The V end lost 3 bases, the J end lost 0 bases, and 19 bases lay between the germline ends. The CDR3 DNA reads TGCAGTGCTAGCCCCTTAGTCGGAGGTCCTAGCACAGATACGCAGTATTTT. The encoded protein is CSASPLVGGPSTDTQYF.

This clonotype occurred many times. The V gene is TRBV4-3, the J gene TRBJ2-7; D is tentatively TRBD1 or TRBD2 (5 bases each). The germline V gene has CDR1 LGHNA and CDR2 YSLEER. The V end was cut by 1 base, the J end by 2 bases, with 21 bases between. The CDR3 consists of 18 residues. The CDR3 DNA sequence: TGCGCCAGCAGCCAAGTAAAGGGAGCAAAGGGGAGAACCTACGAGCAGTACTTC. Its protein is CASSQVKGAKGRTYEQYF.

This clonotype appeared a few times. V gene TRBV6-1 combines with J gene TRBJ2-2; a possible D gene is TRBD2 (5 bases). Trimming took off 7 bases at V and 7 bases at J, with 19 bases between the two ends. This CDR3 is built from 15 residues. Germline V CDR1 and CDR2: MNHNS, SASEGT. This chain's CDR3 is CASTASGSFGGELFF. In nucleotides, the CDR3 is TGTGCCAGCACAGCTTCGGGGTCCTTCGGCGGGGAGCTGTTTTTT.